These 26 T cell receptor beta chains were all obtained from the same sample, sequenced in a study of T-cell memory formation after mild COVID-19. Each CDR3 protein is one row after TCRdb ran MiXCR on the 5' RACE reads. The sample has just over 150,000 distinct CDR3 sequences; about a third are singletons. The sequenced material came from PBMCs or a T cell subset sorted from them (not recorded which). These receptors were collected from an adult woman who had mild COVID-19 (a few samples of this study predate the infection). Cell type and time point are not known.

This chain links TRBV2 with TRBJ1-3; D is ambiguous. The CDR3 is 12 residues long. Germline CDR1 and CDR2: SNHLY and FYNNEI. V was shortened by 8 bases and J by 4 bases, with 9 bases between the two germline ends. CDR3 protein: CASLLGGNTIYF. The CDR3 region has the DNA TGTGCCAGCTTACTGGGGGGAAACACCATATATTTT.

This clonotype has just a few counts. The genes are TRBV4-1 and TRBJ1-1, with D unclear. V lost 8 bases to trimming and J lost 3 bases, with 13 bases between them. The CDR3 extends over 13 amino acids. The germline V gene has CDR1 MGHRA and CDR2 YSYEKL. The CDR3 protein is CASRRPGDTEAFF. Here the CDR3 DNA reads TGCGCCAGCCGGAGACCTGGGGACACTGAAGCTTTCTTT.

CDR3 sequence: CASSLYGTQETQYF. The DNA of the CDR3 is TGTGCCAGCAGTTTATACGGGACACAAGAGACCCAGTACTTC. The gene calls are TRBV12-3 or TRBV12-4 and TRBJ2-5, with D tentatively TRBD1 (6 bases). This CDR3 has 14 residues. V was cut by 2 bases and J by 2 bases, with 9 bases left in between.

The J gene is TRBJ1-5, the V gene TRBV15; 9 bases match TRBD1. The CDR3 contains 14 residues. Germline values: CDR1 LNHNV, CDR2 YYDKDF (reference sequence). V was clipped by 8 bases and J by 6 bases; unmatched bases: 8. CDR3 loop: CATSPGQGRQPQHF. CDR3 coding DNA: TGTGCCACCTCCCCGGGACAGGGTCGTCAGCCCCAGCATTTT.

This clonotype was detected only a few times. The rearrangement links TRBV28 to TRBJ1-1, with unresolved D. Germline lookup yields CDR1 MDHEN and CDR2 SYDVKM. The CDR3 has 12 residues. V was pared by 2 bases and J by 8 bases, with 9 bases between. The CDR3 sequence is CASSLTGREAFF. In DNA form, the CDR3 reads TGTGCCAGCAGTTTAACGGGCAGGGAAGCTTTCTTT.

This sequence joins TRBV4-1 and TRBJ2-3; no reliable D call. The ends were cut back, 3 bases at V and 3 bases at J, with 7 bases in the middle. The CDR3 runs 13 residues. From germline, CDR1 is MGHRA and CDR2 YSYEKL. CDR3 DNA: TGCGCCAGCAGCCAGATGGGAACAGATACGCAGTATTTT. This encodes CASSQMGTDTQYF.

This clonotype was counted a few times. The chain links TRBV4-2 to TRBJ2-5, with 8 bases identical to TRBD1. V lost 3 bases and J lost 3; bases outside the gene matches: 6. Germline V gene sequence: CDR1 LGHNA, CDR2 YNFKEQ. CDR3 length: 15 amino acids. CDR3 amino acids: CASSHDDRGKETQYF. The DNA for the CDR3 is TGTGCCAGCAGCCACGATGACAGGGGCAAAGAGACCCAGTACTTC.

The V and J genes are TRBV6-6 and TRBJ2-3; D gene ambiguous. CDR3 length: 17 amino acids. Trimming shortened V by 0 bases and J by 2 bases, and 15 bases separated the two germline ends. Germline V gives CDR1 MNHNY, CDR2 SVGAGI (reference sequence). CDR3 sequence: CASSYSGRLPFTDTQYF. For the CDR3, the DNA is TGTGCCAGCAGTTACTCTGGACGCCTCCCTTTCACAGATACGCAGTATTTT.

This clonotype was recorded a few times. The chain employs TRBV29-1 and TRBJ2-1; possibly TRBD1 for D (5 bases). The CDR3 is 15 residues long. V dropped 0 bases and J dropped 3 bases, with 12 bases sitting between them. The V gene's germline CDR1 is SQVTM and CDR2 ANQGSEA. The CDR3 reads CSVEDQSRDYNEQFF. CDR3 DNA sequence: TGCAGCGTTGAAGATCAGAGCAGGGACTACAATGAGCAGTTCTTC.

This clonotype turned up a few times. The chain uses TRBV6-6 and TRBJ1-1; maybe TRBD1 (5 bases). Per the germline V gene, CDR1 is MNHNY and CDR2 is SVGAGI (reference sequence). This CDR3 comprises 13 residues. With 5 bases removed from V and 8 bases from J, the gap between germline ends came to 15 bases. This CDR3 is CASSQFGGREAFF. CDR3 coding DNA: TGTGCCAGCAGTCAATTCGGGGGGAGAGAAGCTTTCTTT.

This rearrangement joins TRBV4-1 to TRBJ1-2; D is uncertain. CDR3 length equals 15 residues. Germline CDR1 is MGHRA and CDR2 is YSYEKL. V lost 0 bases, J lost 6 bases, and 14 bases lay in between. The CDR3 is CASSQDKAASDGYTF. DNA for the CDR3: TGCGCCAGCAGCCAAGATAAAGCGGCCTCGGATGGCTACACCTTC.

J is TRBJ2-3 and V is TRBV20-1, with unresolved D. Germline V gene lookup returns CDR1 DFQATT and CDR2 SNEGSKA (reference sequence). The CDR3 has 13 amino acids. The V end lost 1 base, the J end lost 1 base, and 6 bases lay between the germline ends. The CDR3 is CSARAPGTDTQYF. The CDR3 DNA reads TGCAGTGCTAGAGCGCCGGGCACAGATACGCAGTATTTT.

This chain connects TRBV5-5 to TRBJ2-6; D unclear. Trimming took 4 bases from V and 0 from J, leaving 11 bases between them. CDR1 is SGHKS, CDR2 YYEKEE, per germline (reference sequence). The CDR3 is made up of 16 amino acids. The CDR3 DNA reads as TGTGCCAGCAGCATGACGGGCCTCTCTGGGGCCAACGTCCTGACTTTC. Translation gives CASSMTGLSGANVLTF.

This clonotype was picked up one time. This chain uses TRBV29-1 with TRBJ1-5; 8 bases agree with TRBD1. Per the germline V gene, CDR1 is SQVTM and CDR2 is ANQGSEA. This CDR3 has 13 amino acids. The V and J ends lost 5 bases and 6 bases, in that order; junction bases with no gene match: 6. Written as DNA, the CDR3 is TGCAGCGTTAGACAGGGGCCGGTTCAGCCCCAGCATTTT. This sequence encodes CSVRQGPVQPQHF.

This clonotype has just a few counts. The chain couples TRBV12-3 or TRBV12-4 to TRBJ2-7, with TRBD1 identical over 10 bases. With 8 bases clipped from V and 4 bases from J, the junction kept 5 bases outside the gene matches. This CDR3 is built from 13 residues. The CDR3 region has the DNA TGTGCCAGCGGGACAGGGGCGCGGTACGAGCAGTACTTC. Amino acids: CASGTGARYEQYF.

A few counts support this clonotype. The chain uses TRBV11-2 and TRBJ2-5; TRBD2 aligns across 8 bases. This CDR3 comprises 14 residues. V lost 5 bases and J lost 3; bases outside the gene matches: 5. The germline V gene has CDR1 SGHAT and CDR2 FQNNGV. The CDR3 nucleotides read TGTGCCAGCAGCGACCCGGGACTAGAAGAGACCCAGTACTTC. As protein: CASSDPGLEETQYF.

This clonotype was detected once. This chain joins TRBV20-1 and TRBJ2-1; 8 nucleotides agree with TRBD2. The germline CDR1 and CDR2 sequences are DFQATT and SNEGSKA (reference sequence). This CDR3 has 15 residues. Trimming at V came to 0 bases and at J to 5 bases, leaving 6 bases not matched to a gene. The CDR3 reads CSARDYSGSNNEQFF. CDR3 DNA sequence: TGCAGTGCTAGAGATTACAGCGGGAGTAACAATGAGCAGTTCTTC.

This chain links TRBV29-1 with TRBJ1-1, with D possibly TRBD1 on 5 matching bases. Germline values: CDR1 SQVTM, CDR2 ANQGSEA. V lost 7 bases and J lost 5, with 14 bases in between. The CDR3 runs to 12 residues. The CDR3 reads CSGRSGETEAFF. Written as DNA, the CDR3 is TGCAGCGGCAGATCGGGGGAAACTGAAGCTTTCTTT.

The V gene is TRBV20-1, the J gene TRBJ2-1; 10 nucleotides line up with TRBD2. The ends lost 6 bases at V and 6 bases at J; junction bases unmatched: 8. Germline V gives CDR1 DFQATT, CDR2 SNEGSKA (reference sequence). The CDR3 extends over 14 amino acids. CDR3 loop: CSAPKRTSGNEQFF. CDR3 coding DNA: TGCAGTGCCCCGAAGAGGACTAGCGGCAATGAGCAGTTCTTC.

The rearrangement joins TRBV20-1 to TRBJ2-2, with 7 bases that match TRBD1. The ends lost 1 base at V and 0 bases at J; junction bases unmatched: 2. This CDR3 has 15 residues. Looked up from germline, CDR1 is DFQATT and CDR2 is SNEGSKA (reference sequence). CDR3 in amino acids: CSARATGPNTGELFF. In nucleotides, the CDR3 is TGCAGTGCTAGAGCGACAGGGCCGAACACCGGGGAGCTGTTTTTT.

This clonotype was seen many times. The rearrangement joins TRBV12-3 or TRBV12-4 to TRBJ2-2; D gene uncertain. V lost 3 bases to trimming and J lost 0 bases, with 8 bases between them. CDR3 size: 15 residues. The CDR3 region has the DNA TGTGCCAGCAGTTTCGCTGGATCGAACACCGGGGAGCTGTTTTTT. Translated, it gives CASSFAGSNTGELFF.

This sequence joins TRBV10-3 and TRBJ2-7; possible D gene TRBD1, 5 bases. The CDR3 covers 13 residues. The V gene's germline CDR1 is ENHRY and CDR2 SYGVKD. Trimming took 3 bases from V and 2 from J, leaving 8 bases between them. The CDR3 coding sequence is TGTGCCATCAGTGAAGACAGCACCTACGAGCAGTACTTC. This gives the protein CAISEDSTYEQYF.

This chain uses TRBV5-4 with TRBJ1-2; D is possibly TRBD1 (5 bases). This CDR3 region has 14 residues. Trimming pared 1 base from V and 2 bases from J, leaving 9 bases between. Germline CDR1 and CDR2: SGHNT and YYREEE (reference sequence). For the CDR3, the DNA is TGTGCCAGCAGCTTGCTGGGGGGGAACTATGGCTACACCTTC. Translated, it gives CASSLLGGNYGYTF. Based on the CDR3 plus reference TRBV5-4 and TRBJ1-2, the full variable domain is ETGVTQSPTHLIKTRGQQVTLRCSSQSGHNTVSWYQQALGQGPQFIFQYYREEENGRGNFPPRFSGLQFPNYSSELNVNALELDDSALYLCASSLLGGNYGYTFGSGTRLTVV.

This clonotype appeared a few times. The J gene is TRBJ2-7, the V gene TRBV19; 9 bases agree with TRBD2. In germline, CDR1 is LNHDA, CDR2 SQIVND (reference sequence). The CDR3 has 15 residues. V shed 6 bases, J shed 0 bases, and the junction held 6 bases outside the gene matches. CDR3: CASSTIAGASYEQYF. The DNA for the CDR3 is TGTGCCAGTAGCACCATAGCGGGAGCCTCCTACGAGCAGTACTTC.

This clonotype was detected only a few times. V is TRBV7-2 and J is TRBJ2-3; TRBD2 agrees at 7 bases. Germline V gene lookup returns CDR1 SGHTA and CDR2 FQGNSA. The junction had 8 bases not matched to a gene; V was cut back by 5 bases and J by 6 bases. This CDR3 comprises 14 residues. CDR3 protein: CASSPLAGVDTQYF. CDR3 coding DNA: TGTGCCAGCAGCCCCCTGGCGGGGGTGGATACGCAGTATTTT.

This clonotype was recorded a few times. This rearrangement joins TRBV12-3 or TRBV12-4 to TRBJ1-1, with D perhaps matching TRBD1 (6 bases). Trimming stripped 7 bases from V and 7 bases from J, with 25 bases between. The CDR3 is 16 amino acids. CDR3 bases: TGTGCCAGCAAACCCCCAATGGGGACACGCTCGATTGAAGCTTTCTTT. Protein: CASKPPMGTRSIEAFF.